Listed below are T cell receptor beta chains from one sample, sequenced in a study of immune evolution from preneoplasia to lung adenocarcinoma. Data came from immunoSEQ multiplex PCR; TCRdb stores just in-frame clones and leaves some out. The data contain 10,000 to 13,000 clones, about four fifths of them seen just once; the ten biggest clones take up less than 3.5%. The material sequenced was FFPE minimally invasive lung adenocarcinoma tissue. All receptors derive from a person in their 70s with lung adenocarcinoma. CDR3s include the opening cysteine and the closing phenylalanine or tryptophan. Fields, in order: clone size, D gene, J gene, V gene, CDR3 length, CDR3 protein, CDR3 DNA. D genes are given only for firm matches. Rows may omit the clone size; those that give it use once, few, many or a size class.

. | . | TRBJ1-5 | TRBV6-6 | 16 | CASSQGQGTNNQPQHF | TGTGCCAGCAGCCAGGGGCAGGGAACTAACAATCAGCCCCAGCATTTT
. | . | TRBJ2-3 | TRBV7-8 | 15 | CASRNDPERSDTQYF | TGTGCCAGCAGAAACGACCCGGAAAGGTCAGATACGCAGTATTTT
. | TRBD1 | TRBJ1-1 | TRBV27 | 14 | CASRDRVKNTEAFF | TGTGCCAGCAGAGACAGGGTAAAGAACACTGAAGCTTTCTTT
. | TRBD1 | TRBJ2-7 | TRBV29-1 | 13 | CSVDGQGVYEQYF | TGCAGCGTTGATGGACAGGGGGTGTACGAGCAGTACTTC
few | . | TRBJ2-7 | TRBV2 | 10 | CASSNREQYF | TGTGCCAGCAGTAACCGGGAGCAGTACTTC
few | . | TRBJ2-7 | TRBV30 | 14 | CAWSVQVGAGEQYF | TGTGCCTGGAGTGTACAAGTCGGGGCTGGGGAGCAGTACTTC
few | . | TRBJ2-1 | TRBV6-4 | 13 | CASSVGSYNEQFF | TGTGCCAGCAGTGTCGGCAGCTACAATGAGCAGTTCTTC
. | . | TRBJ2-7 | TRBV6-5 | 15 | CASSYGAVNSYEQYF | TGTGCCAGCAGTTACGGGGCAGTTAATTCCTACGAGCAGTACTTC
. | TRBD2 | TRBJ2-5 | TRBV30 | 14 | CAWSHGGGQETQYF | TGTGCCTGGAGTCATGGCGGGGGCCAAGAGACCCAGTACTTC
once | . | TRBJ1-1 | TRBV19 | 14 | CASSRRGGSTEAFF | TGTGCCAGTAGTAGAAGGGGGGGGAGCACTGAAGCTTTCTTT
. | . | TRBJ2-7 | TRBV23-1 | 16 | CASSLVKSTTQYEQYF | TGCGCCAGCAGCCTTGTTAAGTCTACTACCCAATACGAGCAGTACTTC
. | . | TRBJ2-1 | TRBV4-1 | 14 | CASSQEGQREEQFF | TGCGCCAGCAGCCAAGAGGGTCAACGGGAAGAGCAGTTCTTC
. | TRBD2 | TRBJ2-5 | TRBV6-5 | 15 | CASSYVGLAEETQYF | TGTGCCAGCAGTTACGTCGGACTAGCGGAAGAGACCCAGTACTTC
few | TRBD1 | TRBJ2-7 | TRBV15 | 14 | CATSPGQGTYEQYF | TGTGCCACCAGCCCGGGACAGGGTACCTACGAGCAGTACTTC
once | . | TRBJ1-5 | TRBV27 | 14 | CASSFGSGNQPQHF | TGTGCCAGCAGTTTCGGCAGTGGCAATCAGCCCCAGCATTTT
. | TRBD1 | TRBJ1-4 | TRBV7-9 | 15 | CASSWTGATNEKLFF | TGTGCCAGCAGCTGGACAGGGGCAACTAATGAAAAACTGTTTTTT
few | . | TRBJ2-5 | TRBV19 | 12 | CASMGAPWTQYF | TGTGCCAGTATGGGGGCCCCTTGGACCCAGTACTTC
. | . | TRBJ1-1 | TRBV29-1 | 11 | CSVAWMTEAFF | TGCAGCGTTGCCTGGATGACTGAAGCTTTCTTT
once | TRBD2 | TRBJ2-6 | TRBV28 | 18 | CASSSRTSVLEGANVLTF | TGTGCCAGCAGTTCCCGGACTAGCGTACTGGAGGGGGCCAACGTCCTGACTTTC
. | TRBD2 | TRBJ2-1 | TRBV25-1 | 16 | CASSGGLALSYNEQFF | TGTGCCAGCAGTGGTGGACTAGCGCTCTCCTACAATGAGCAGTTCTTC
. | . | TRBJ2-1 | TRBV4-1 | 15 | CASSQVAAAGNEQFF | TGCGCCAGCAGCCAAGTAGCGGCGGCCGGGAATGAGCAGTTCTTC
. | TRBD2 | TRBJ2-1 | TRBV4-2 | 16 | CASSQDRLAGHNEQFF | TGTGCCAGCAGCCAAGATCGACTAGCGGGACACAATGAGCAGTTCTTC
. | . | TRBJ1-6 | TRBV10-2 | 15 | CASSEFGQGNSPLHF | TGCGCCAGCAGTGAGTTTGGGCAGGGAAATTCACCCCTCCACTTT
. | . | TRBJ1-2 | TRBV5-6 | 12 | CASSLVQGGYTF | TGTGCCAGCAGCTTGGTACAGGGTGGCTACACCTTC
. | . | TRBJ2-2 | TRBV5-6 | 14 | CASSSTVNTGELFF | TGTGCCAGCAGCTCGACAGTGAACACCGGGGAGCTGTTTTTT
. | TRBD1 | TRBJ1-2 | TRBV18 | 15 | CASTTGQGGIGGYTF | TGTGCCAGCACCACGGGACAGGGCGGAATCGGGGGCTACACCTTC
. | TRBD1 | TRBJ2-7 | TRBV5-4 | 16 | CASSQRQGARWNEQYF | TGTGCCAGCAGCCAAAGACAGGGGGCGCGATGGAACGAGCAGTACTTC
. | . | TRBJ2-7 | TRBV25-1 | 11 | CASSLSYEQYF | TGTGCCAGCAGTCTCTCGTACGAGCAGTACTTC
few | . | TRBJ2-5 | TRBV29-1 | 14 | CSVELARNQETQYF | TGCAGCGTTGAGCTCGCCAGAAACCAAGAGACCCAGTACTTC
. | . | TRBJ2-3 | TRBV27 | 16 | CASKRTYGGVLDTQYF | TGTGCCAGCAAGAGGACCTATGGGGGAGTACTAGATACGCAGTATTTT
. | TRBD1 | TRBJ1-4 | TRBV6-5 | 14 | CASSPGQALEKLFF | TGTGCCAGCAGTCCGGGACAGGCTTTGGAAAAACTGTTTTTT
. | TRBD1 | TRBJ1-6 | TRBV10-2 | 15 | CASSVTTGANSPLHF | TGCGCCAGCAGTGTGACGACAGGGGCCAATTCACCCCTCCACTTT
. | . | TRBJ1-5 | TRBV28 | 13 | CATERDSNQPQHF | TGTGCCACGGAAAGGGACAGCAATCAGCCCCAGCATTTT
. | . | TRBJ1-4 | TRBV30 | 12 | CAWSGPNEKLFF | TGTGCCTGGAGTGGACCGAATGAAAAACTGTTTTTT
. | . | TRBJ1-2 | TRBV7-2 | 15 | CASSLEIGRGWGYTF | TGTGCCAGCAGCTTAGAAATCGGCAGGGGCTGGGGCTACACCTTC
once | . | TRBJ2-7 | TRBV19 | 17 | CASSMKGSGKPAYEQYF | TGTGCCAGTAGTATGAAAGGTTCCGGCAAGCCAGCCTACGAGCAGTACTTC
once | . | TRBJ2-2 | TRBV18 | 14 | CASSPRGAAGELFF | TGTGCCAGCTCACCACGGGGGGCAGCCGGGGAGCTGTTTTTT
. | TRBD2 | TRBJ2-7 | TRBV10-3 | 13 | CAIRAGGAGEQYF | TGTGCCATCAGAGCCGGGGGGGCGGGCGAGCAGTACTTC